What follows are 15 T cell receptor beta chains derived from one specimen sequenced in a study of T cell responses to AZD1222 COVID-19 vaccine (dated by TCRdb to the early 2020s). The time point label of this sample denotes: baseline before first vaccination. Library method: the immunoSEQ multiplex PCR assay. This is the immuneACCESS table as TCRdb keeps it, with only in-frame sequences that have V and J called. A part of the clones is gone; compared with another copy, unresolved V genes explain less than half, and the rest is unexplained. Within this sample are more than 85,000 clones, with around 92% of them counted one time only. The ten largest account for 7.8% of the sample. Here the sequenced sample was peripheral blood, taken on day 0 of AZD1222 vaccination. These receptors were taken from an adult in good health.

V is TRBV7-9 and J is TRBJ1-3, with unresolved D. Trimming shortened V by 5 bases and J by 0 bases, and 14 bases separated the two germline ends. Per the germline V gene, CDR1 is SEHNR and CDR2 is FQNEAQ (reference sequence). The CDR3 length is 16 residues. The CDR3 protein is CASSPTGYHSGNTIYF. Here the CDR3 DNA reads TGTGCCAGCAGCCCGACGGGTTACCACTCTGGAAACACCATATATTTT.

The V and J genes are TRBV5-4 and TRBJ1-3; the D gene is possibly TRBD1 (6 bases). V lost 3 bases, J lost 4 bases, and 11 bases lay in between. The germline CDR1 and CDR2 sequences are SGHNT and YYREEE (reference sequence). The CDR3 spans 14 residues. CDR3 region: CASSSPGVGNTIYF. CDR3 sequence (DNA): TGTGCCAGCAGCTCGCCAGGGGTGGGAAACACCATATATTTT.

V is TRBV6-4 and J is TRBJ2-2; TRBD1 agrees at 7 bases. The CDR3 totals 14 residues. CDR1 and CDR2 (germline): MRHNA, SNTAGT. V shed 8 bases, J shed 0 bases, and the junction held 3 bases outside the gene matches. The CDR3 DNA is TGTGCCAGCGGCGGACAGGCGAACACCGGGGAGCTGTTTTTT. The encoded protein is CASGGQANTGELFF.

The chain has TRBV28 and TRBJ2-4; TRBD1 agrees at 10 bases. The germline gives CDR1 MDHEN, CDR2 SYDVKM. The V gene end was trimmed by 6 bases and the J gene end by 3 bases; junction bases not matched to a gene: 5. This CDR3 region has 15 residues. Here the CDR3 DNA reads TGTGCCAGCAGCCCGGGGACAGGGGACAAAAACATTCAGTACTTC. Translation: CASSPGTGDKNIQYF. Full variable domain (outside the CDR3, taken from reference TRBV28 and TRBJ2-4): DVKVTQSSRYLVKRTGEKVFLECVQDMDHENMFWYRQDPGLGLRLIYFSYDVKMKEKGDIPEGYSVSREKKERFSLILESASTNQTSMYLCASSPGTGDKNIQYFGAGTRLSVL.

V is TRBV11-3 and J is TRBJ1-5, with unresolved D. This CDR3 is built from 13 residues. V was clipped by 9 bases and J by 1 base, with 10 bases between them. In germline, CDR1 is SGHNT, CDR2 YENEEA. The CDR3 spells CARWIRSNQPQHF. DNA of the CDR3: TGTGCCAGATGGATTCGAAGCAATCAGCCCCAGCATTTT.

The chain carries TRBV30 and TRBJ1-5; D may be TRBD1 (6 bases). CDR1 and CDR2 (germline): GTSNPN, SVGIG (reference sequence). Trimming left V 1 base short and J 5 bases short, with 9 bases between. The CDR3 is 13 residues long. The CDR3 nucleotides are TGTGCCTGGAGTGCGGGACAACATCAGCCCCAGCATTTT. Translating it yields CAWSAGQHQPQHF.

The chain couples TRBV7-9 to TRBJ1-2, with TRBD1 as a possible D gene (6 bases). V was clipped by 7 bases and J by 8 bases, with 17 bases between them. Per the germline V gene, CDR1 is SEHNR and CDR2 is FQNEAQ (reference sequence). The CDR3 runs to 13 residues. CDR3 region: CASNYRGAAGYTF. The CDR3 bases are TGTGCCAGCAATTATCGGGGGGCGGCCGGCTACACCTTC.

The chain uses TRBV3-1 (or the pseudogene TRBV3-2) and TRBJ2-7, with 7 bases aligning to TRBD1. The CDR3 loop spans 17 amino acids. Germline CDR1 reads LGHDT; CDR2 reads YNNKEL (reference sequence). V dropped 4 bases and J dropped 2; count of bases not matched to a gene: 14. The CDR3 sequence: CASSRYARGQLAYEQYF. DNA of the CDR3: TGTGCCAGCAGCCGCTATGCGAGGGGGCAGCTTGCCTACGAGCAGTACTTC.

This clone occurred once. J is TRBJ1-5 and V is TRBV30; D might be TRBD1 (5 bases). V was shortened by 3 bases and J by 1 base, with 10 bases between the two germline ends. This CDR3 is 14 amino acids long. CDR1 is GTSNPN and CDR2 is SVGIG in the germline V gene (reference sequence). The DNA of the CDR3 is TGTGCCTGGAGCGACAGAGGCAGCAATCAGCCCCAGCATTTT. Translated, it gives CAWSDRGSNQPQHF.

A single count supports this clone. The gene calls are TRBV11-1 and TRBJ2-7, with 9 bases matching TRBD1. V shed 5 bases and J 2 bases; nucleotides not matched to a gene: 7. This CDR3 region has 15 residues. CDR1 and CDR2 from the germline V gene are SGHAT and FQDESV (reference sequence). CDR3 protein: CASSRTGALPYEQYF. CDR3 bases: TGTGCCAGCAGCCGGACAGGGGCCCTTCCCTACGAGCAGTACTTC.

This clone occurred once. The V call is TRBV5-8, the J call TRBJ2-5; D ambiguous. Germline CDR1 is SGHTS and CDR2 is YDEGEE. CDR3 length: 14 residues. Trimming left V 0 bases short and J 0 bases short, with 6 bases between. In nucleotides, the CDR3 is TGTGCCAGCAGCTTGGTCAGGTACCAAGAGACCCAGTACTTC. It translates to CASSLVRYQETQYF.

This clone has just one count. The J gene is TRBJ1-1, the V gene TRBV28; a possible D gene is TRBD1 (6 bases). The CDR3 covers 12 residues. The germline gives CDR1 MDHEN, CDR2 SYDVKM. Trimming shortened V by 2 bases and J by 7 bases, and 8 bases separated the two germline ends. DNA for the CDR3: TGTGCCAGCAGTTTAGCACAGGGTGAAGCTTTCTTT. Translating it yields CASSLAQGEAFF. The entire variable domain, with the rest obtained from reference TRBV28 and TRBJ1-1, is as follows: DVKVTQSSRYLVKRTGEKVFLECVQDMDHENMFWYRQDPGLGLRLIYFSYDVKMKEKGDIPEGYSVSREKKERFSLILESASTNQTSMYLCASSLAQGEAFFGQGTRLTVV.

The CDR3 DNA is TGTGCCTGGAGGGCGCGGGGCCCCACTTATAGCAATCAGCCCCAGCATTTT. It codes for CAWRARGPTYSNQPQHF. J is TRBJ1-5 and V is TRBV30, with D possibly TRBD1 on 5 matching bases. The CDR3 totals 17 residues. The V end was cut by 3 bases, the J end by 0 bases, with 18 bases between. CDR1 is GTSNPN and CDR2 is SVGIG in the germline V gene (reference sequence).

This clone was detected a few times. The V and J genes are TRBV24-1 and TRBJ1-4; D perhaps matches TRBD1 (6 bases). The CDR3 has 18 amino acids. The germline V gene has CDR1 KGHDR and CDR2 SFDVKD. V was pared by 3 bases and J by 3 bases, with 19 bases between. The CDR3 nucleotides are TGTGCCACCAGTGATATGGTAACCTCGGACAGACCTAATGAAAAACTGTTTTTT. Translation: CATSDMVTSDRPNEKLFF.

This sequence joins TRBV9 and TRBJ1-5; D is undetermined. The V gene lost 0 bases and the J gene lost 2 bases, with 9 bases spanning the gap. Germline assignment: CDR1 SGDLS and CDR2 YYNGEE. The CDR3 runs 15 residues. In nucleotides, the CDR3 is TGTGCCAGCAGCGTAGGGTCGTTGGGCAATCAGCCCCAGCATTTT. This codes for CASSVGSLGNQPQHF.